The source of this T cell receptor (beta chain) is a study of blood T cell repertoires in COVID-19. Study at large: In each case, the material was cDNA or gDNA derived from T cells, B-cell-depleted T cells, or PBMCs.

In the original processing: For nucleated cells, counts were estimated from reference gene primer amplification. Sequenced by immunoSEQ multiplex PCR; TCRdb stores in-frame clones only, minus some. Clone size and V and J calls were adopted from that table, with D and trimming inferred from the DNA. The sample consists of 300,000 to 400,000 clones, approximately 88% of them appearing once. The CDR3 sequence is 15 residues long. Germline V gives CDR1 KGHSH, CDR2 LQKENI. Trimming at V came to 3 bases and at J to 7 bases, leaving 4 bases not matched to a gene. Seattle-derived patients entered the study during active infection and were followed longitudinally.

The source material was peripheral blood. The sequence was obtained from a man aged 25 to 45 with COVID-19, enrolled during active disease. V and J are TRBV18 and TRBJ1-6, with 9 bases identical to TRBD1. As DNA, the CDR3 is TGTGCCAGCTCACCGACCGGACAGGGGAATTCACCCCTCCACTTT. Translating it yields CASSPTGQGNSPLHF.